A single sample is the source of the 27 T cell receptor beta chains below, sequenced in a study of human T cells and chemical hapten exposure. Time point described: patch test 1, 2 weeks after DPC sensitization. Indicated treatment: therapeutic diphenylcyclopropenone sensitization with weekly scalp DPC. A single record per CDR3 protein comes from TCRdb applying MiXCR to the RACE reads. The sample shows 300,000 to 450,000 distinct CDR3 sequences, approximately 5% of them seen only once. The sequences come from whole blood, collected in connection with sensitization to the hapten diphenylcyclopropenone (DPC). These receptor sequences come from a woman aged 50 to 60 with alopecia areata. Some clones in this sample may be carry-over from other donors' samples.

In this sample, this clonotype turned up many times. The rearrangement links TRBV27 to TRBJ2-7; D perhaps matches TRBD2 (6 bases). V shed 6 bases and J shed 3 bases, with 18 bases lying between them. The CDR3 is 15 residues long. The germline V gene encodes CDR1 MNHEY and CDR2 SMNVEV (reference sequence). This chain's CDR3 is CASRGLGTGLYEQYF. As DNA, the CDR3 is TGTGCCAGCAGGGGCTTAGGGACTGGACTCTACGAGCAGTACTTC.

This clonotype was detected only a few times. The chain recombines TRBV7-2 with TRBJ2-3, with 7 positions matching TRBD2. CDR1 is SGHTA and CDR2 is FQGNSA in the germline V gene. The CDR3 is 17 residues long. The V and J ends lost 3 bases and 4 bases, in that order; junction bases with no gene match: 13. The CDR3 DNA sequence: TGTGCCAGCAGCTTGGAGGCGGGGCGGGAGTATCCAGATACGCAGTATTTT. It yields the protein CASSLEAGREYPDTQYF.

This clonotype has a count of ten or more. The gene calls are TRBV7-9 and TRBJ2-3, with D tentatively TRBD1 (5 bases). Looked up from germline, CDR1 is SEHNR and CDR2 is FQNEAQ (reference sequence). Trimming stripped 2 bases from V and 6 bases from J, with 15 bases between. This CDR3 has 15 amino acids. The CDR3 bases are TGTGCCAGCAGCTTAACAGCCAGGGCAGGGGATACGCAGTATTTT. Encoded protein: CASSLTARAGDTQYF.

This clonotype has at least ten counts. V usage is TRBV5-6 and J usage is TRBJ2-7; 7 bases map to TRBD1. The ends lost 4 bases at V and 3 bases at J; junction bases unmatched: 4. This CDR3 is 13 amino acids long. Germline V lookup: CDR1 SGHDT, CDR2 YYEEEE. The DNA for the CDR3 is TGTGCCAGCAGCCCCGGACAGGTCTACGAGCAGTACTTC. This gives the protein CASSPGQVYEQYF.

This clonotype was observed many times. The V call is TRBV4-1, the J call TRBJ2-7, with D perhaps TRBD1 (7 bases). CDR1 and CDR2 from the germline V gene are MGHRA and YSYEKL. Between the trimmed V and J ends, which lost 0 bases and 5 bases, there was a span of 17 bases. The CDR3 has 16 residues. The CDR3: CASSQESAGGYDEQYF. DNA of the CDR3: TGCGCCAGCAGCCAAGAGTCGGCAGGGGGGTACGACGAGCAGTACTTC.

Many counts were recorded for this clonotype. This chain links TRBV28 with TRBJ1-5; D call uncertain. Per germline, CDR1 MDHEN and CDR2 SYDVKM. The V and J ends lost 6 bases and 3 bases respectively, with 15 bases between them. There are 15 residues in the CDR3. The CDR3 coding sequence is TGTGCCAGCAGCCCCTCCCCTTCCTACAATCAGCCCCAGCATTTT. Residues: CASSPSPSYNQPQHF.

This clonotype was counted many times. The chain carries TRBV4-2 and TRBJ1-1; D remains unclear. Per germline, CDR1 LGHNA and CDR2 YNFKEQ. Trimming cost V 0 bases and J 1 base, with 6 bases left between them. CDR3 length equals 14 residues. The DNA for the CDR3 is TGTGCCAGCAGCCAAGATGGGCAGAACACTGAAGCTTTCTTT. As protein: CASSQDGQNTEAFF.

This clonotype has a count of ten or more. The genes are TRBV29-1 and TRBJ2-1; 10 bases are a match to TRBD1. CDR1 and CDR2 (germline): SQVTM, ANQGSEA. The CDR3 length is 16 residues. Unmatched junction bases numbered 16, after V lost 8 bases and J lost 6 bases. The CDR3 spells CSPGDRGMTTPNEQFF. The CDR3 DNA reads TGCAGCCCAGGGGACAGGGGAATGACAACCCCCAATGAGCAGTTCTTC.

The J gene is TRBJ1-4, the V gene TRBV2, with 8 bases lining up with TRBD1. CDR3 size: 12 residues. With 9 bases clipped from V and 7 bases from J, the junction kept 4 bases outside the gene matches. The V gene's germline CDR1 is SNHLY and CDR2 FYNNEI. CDR3 sequence: CASRQGFEKLFF. The CDR3 bases are TGTGCCAGTCGACAGGGGTTTGAAAAACTGTTTTTT.

The CDR3 DNA reads TGTGCCAGTACCCAGATCAGGGGGATCGGCTATGGCTACACCTTC. Protein: CASTQIRGIGYGYTF. The chain has TRBV19 and TRBJ1-2; 7 bases align to TRBD1. The germline V gene has CDR1 LNHDA and CDR2 SQIVND (reference sequence). This CDR3 is 15 amino acids long. With 7 bases clipped from V and 4 bases from J, the junction kept 12 bases outside the gene matches. Looking up the rest from reference TRBV19 and TRBJ1-2 gives the full variable domain: DGGITQSPKYLFRKEGQNVTLSCEQNLNHDAMYWYRQDPGQGLRLIYYSQIVNDFQKGDIAEGYSVSREKKESFPLTVTSAQKNPTAFYLCASTQIRGIGYGYTFGSGTRLTVV.

This clonotype was seen many times. The V and J genes are TRBV3-1 and TRBJ1-1; TRBD1 matches at 7 bases. V shed 4 bases, J shed 4 bases, and the junction held 6 bases outside the gene matches. The CDR3 contains 14 residues. The germline gives CDR1 LGHDT, CDR2 YNNKEL (reference sequence). CDR3 sequence reads: CASSPGQRRTEAFF. CDR3 coding DNA: TGTGCCAGCAGCCCGGGACAGCGGCGCACTGAAGCTTTCTTT.

Ten or more counts support this clonotype. The V gene is TRBV5-1, the J gene TRBJ2-2; possibly TRBD1 for D (5 bases). Germline V gives CDR1 SGHRS, CDR2 YFSETQ. The CDR3 length is 16 residues. The V and J ends lost 2 bases and 0 bases respectively, with 11 bases between them. This chain's CDR3 is CASSFGDSTNTGELFF. CDR3 coding DNA: TGCGCCAGCAGCTTTGGTGACAGTACGAACACCGGGGAGCTGTTTTTT.

This clonotype was detected only a few times. J is TRBJ2-4 and V is TRBV18; 7 bases agree with TRBD1. This CDR3 contains 14 residues. In germline, CDR1 is KGHSH, CDR2 LQKENI. With V trimmed by 8 bases and J by 3 bases, 7 bases remained unmatched. The CDR3 protein is CASHTDRVKNIQYF. The CDR3 DNA is TGTGCCAGCCATACTGACAGGGTCAAAAACATTCAGTACTTC.

This clonotype has a count of ten or more. The chain employs TRBV5-1 and TRBJ1-3, with a weak D call TRBD1 (5 bases). The germline V and J ends were trimmed by 4 bases and 0 bases, with 11 bases remaining between them. The CDR3 loop spans 15 amino acids. Germline values: CDR1 SGHRS, CDR2 YFSETQ. The CDR3 sequence: CASSTDIYSGNTIYF. In DNA form, the CDR3 reads TGCGCCAGCAGCACGGACATCTACTCTGGAAACACCATATATTTT.

This clonotype was recorded many times. The rearrangement joins TRBV4-1 to TRBJ1-2; a possible D gene is TRBD1 (5 bases). The CDR3 length is 17 residues. V was shortened by 1 base and J by 0 bases, with 15 bases between the two germline ends. CDR1 is MGHRA, CDR2 YSYEKL, per germline. Written as DNA, the CDR3 is TGCGCCAGCAGCCAAGGAGTGGGAGGGGCTCCTAACTATGGCTACACCTTC. It codes for CASSQGVGGAPNYGYTF.

This chain links TRBV5-5 with TRBJ2-7; possibly TRBD2 for D (6 bases). V was cut by 2 bases and J by 2 bases, with 14 bases left in between. CDR1 and CDR2 (germline): SGHKS, YYEKEE (reference sequence). The CDR3 totals 15 residues. CDR3 loop: CASSFARDWPYEQYF. The DNA of the CDR3 is TGTGCCAGCAGCTTTGCCCGGGACTGGCCCTACGAGCAGTACTTC. The full variable domain, with the rest looked up from reference TRBV5-5 and TRBJ2-7, is DAGVTQSPTHLIKTRGQQVTLRCSPISGHKSVSWYQQVLGQGPQFIFQYYEKEERGRGNFPDRFSARQFPNYSSELNVNALLLGDSALYLCASSFARDWPYEQYFGPGTRLTVT.

This clonotype was seen repeatedly, ten times or more. The chain uses TRBV29-1 and TRBJ1-2, with unresolved D. The CDR3 has 14 residues. Germline V lookup: CDR1 SQVTM, CDR2 ANQGSEA. V lost 4 bases, J lost 5 bases, and 17 bases lay in between. The CDR3 is CSVGLREQSYGYTF. The CDR3 region has the DNA TGCAGCGTTGGACTCAGAGAACAGTCTTATGGCTACACCTTC.

The chain carries TRBV19 and TRBJ2-7; D remains unclear. CDR3 length: 15 amino acids. Germline lookup yields CDR1 LNHDA and CDR2 SQIVND (reference sequence). Trimming shortened V by 3 bases and J by 0 bases, and 12 bases separated the two germline ends. CDR3 in amino acids: CASSIGSGLSYEQYF. In nucleotides, the CDR3 is TGTGCCAGTAGTATCGGATCGGGCCTCTCCTACGAGCAGTACTTC. The complete variable domain, with remaining parts taken from reference TRBV19 and TRBJ2-7, reads DGGITQSPKYLFRKEGQNVTLSCEQNLNHDAMYWYRQDPGQGLRLIYYSQIVNDFQKGDIAEGYSVSREKKESFPLTVTSAQKNPTAFYLCASSIGSGLSYEQYFGPGTRLTVT.

This clonotype has at least ten counts. CDR3 DNA sequence: TGTGCTAGTGGTTTGTTAACGTGGGGGACTGAAGCTTTCTTT. Amino acid sequence: CASGLLTWGTEAFF. This chain connects TRBV12-5 to TRBJ1-1; weak D call: TRBD1 (5 bases). The CDR3 spans 14 residues. The V gene's germline CDR1 is LGHNT and CDR2 FRNRAP. Trimming left V 2 bases short and J 5 bases short, with 12 bases between.

Only a few counts were recorded for this clonotype. The chain carries TRBV5-1 and TRBJ2-3; D remains unclear. V lost 4 bases and J lost 4, with 16 bases in between. Germline-derived CDR1 and CDR2 are SGHRS and YFSETQ. The CDR3 runs to 15 residues. The CDR3 region has the DNA TGCGCCAGCAGCCATTCGATGGACCGACCAGATACGCAGTATTTT. Translation: CASSHSMDRPDTQYF.

This clonotype showed up many times. This chain connects TRBV7-9 to TRBJ1-1; 7 bases line up with TRBD1. Germline V lookup: CDR1 SEHNR, CDR2 FQNEAQ (reference sequence). The CDR3 extends over 12 amino acids. V lost 5 bases, J lost 7 bases, and 4 bases stayed unmatched. Here the CDR3 DNA reads TGTGCCAGCAGCGCTAGACAGGGTGAAGCTTTCTTT. Translating it yields CASSARQGEAFF.

This clonotype came up many times. The genes are TRBV14 and TRBJ2-4; D tentatively fits TRBD1 or TRBD2 (6 bases each). This CDR3 comprises 15 residues. CDR1 SGHDN and CDR2 FVKESK come from the germline V gene. V was cut by 4 bases and J by 6 bases, with 16 bases left in between. In nucleotides, the CDR3 is TGTGCCAGCAGCCCGACGGGGGCAGCGGGAAACATTCAGTACTTC. Translating it yields CASSPTGAAGNIQYF.

This clonotype has just a few counts. The chain combines TRBV20-1 with TRBJ2-2, with a tentative D call TRBD2 (5 bases). Germline CDR1 is DFQATT and CDR2 is SNEGSKA (reference sequence). CDR3 size: 14 residues. The V end lost 5 bases, the J end lost 4 bases, and 14 bases lay between the germline ends. CDR3 sequence (DNA): TGCAGTGCTCGGCGCCACGCGGGCACCGGGGAGCTGTTTTTT. It yields the protein CSARRHAGTGELFF.

This clonotype was observed a handful of times. V gene TRBV3-1 combines with J gene TRBJ1-2, with D perhaps TRBD1 (5 bases). Germline CDR1 and CDR2: LGHDT and YNNKEL (reference sequence). The CDR3 covers 15 residues. Trimming stripped 1 base from V and 2 bases from J, with 11 bases between. This chain's CDR3 is CASSQVPGGNYGYTF. CDR3 bases: TGTGCCAGCAGCCAAGTACCGGGGGGAAACTATGGCTACACCTTC.

This clonotype was detected a few times. This CDR3 is CASSAAGDLTDTQYF. DNA for the CDR3: TGTGCCAGCAGTGCCGCGGGGGACCTCACAGATACGCAGTATTTT. This chain joins TRBV27 and TRBJ2-3, with TRBD2 matching over 7 bases. The CDR3 totals 15 residues. Per the germline V gene, CDR1 is MNHEY and CDR2 is SMNVEV (reference sequence). V shed 5 bases and J 2 bases; nucleotides not matched to a gene: 7.

This clonotype was found many times. This chain connects TRBV7-2 to TRBJ2-4; D gene uncertain. CDR1 and CDR2 from the germline V gene are SGHTA and FQGNSA. V was trimmed by 1 base and J by 0 bases, leaving 7 bases between them. The CDR3 is 15 residues long. CDR3 amino acids: CASSLVALAKNIQYF. CDR3 nucleotide sequence: TGTGCCAGCAGCTTAGTCGCCCTAGCCAAAAACATTCAGTACTTC.

Ten or more counts support this clonotype. This sequence joins TRBV9 and TRBJ2-3; TRBD2 agrees at 8 bases. The CDR3 loop spans 16 amino acids. Per germline, CDR1 SGDLS and CDR2 YYNGEE. V dropped 2 bases and J dropped 0; count of bases not matched to a gene: 5. The CDR3 DNA is TGTGCCAGCAGCGTTGGCGGGGGGCCTAGCACAGATACGCAGTATTTT. Translated: CASSVGGGPSTDTQYF.